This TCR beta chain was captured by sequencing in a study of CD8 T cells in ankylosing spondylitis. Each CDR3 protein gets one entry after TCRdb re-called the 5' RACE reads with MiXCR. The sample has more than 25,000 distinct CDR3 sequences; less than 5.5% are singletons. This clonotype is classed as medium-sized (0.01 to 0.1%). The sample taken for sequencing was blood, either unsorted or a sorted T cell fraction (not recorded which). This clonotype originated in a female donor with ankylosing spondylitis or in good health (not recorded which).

The DNA for the CDR3 is TGTGCCAGCAGCGTAGGCTTCGGGACCGCTAACACCGGGGAGCTGTTTTTT. Its translation: CASSVGFGTANTGELFF. The chain uses TRBV9 and TRBJ2-2, with D perhaps TRBD1 or TRBD2 (5 bases each). V lost 0 bases and J 2 bases, leaving 14 bases between the germline ends. This CDR3 has 17 residues. Germline V gene lookup returns CDR1 SGDLS and CDR2 YYNGEE.